The TCR beta chain under discussion was sequenced for a study of shared clonotypes between healthy human individuals (dated by TCRdb to the early 2020s). Background for the entire study: A couple of women and a few men aged 18 to 49 years were included in the cohort. To increase sequencing depth and limit assay-specific biases, TCR repertoire library preparation and sequencing were carried out by different laboratories using diverse techniques. Leukapheresis yielded between about 0.8 and 8.9 billion PBMCs per donor. Blood TCR repertoires of roughly five healthy adults were deeply sequenced to estimate repertoire size and the extent of clonotype sharing between individuals. For each donor, CD4 naive and CD4 memory were each given three plates, CD8 naive was given two plates, and CD8 memory was given one plate. Study-level results and caveats: Sampling was restricted to blood, and TCR repertoires in tissues likely differ from the TCR repertoires found in blood. Even with the large sequencing depth, rarefaction of the sorted-subset datasets indicated that sequencing was incomplete. Compared with non-shared clonotypes, the clonotypes found in all four sorted-subset donors had higher generation probabilities. The genetic and exposure-history diversity represented was limited by the small number of donors. Estimated clonotype richness was generally larger for naive than for memory subsets. About 5% of naive CD4, 3% to 4% of naive CD8, 2.3% of memory CD4, and 0.4% of memory CD8 clonotypes were shared across a few donors. Based on pairwise subsampling, the degree of clonotype sharing among donors was expected to be affected by sequencing depth.

Using the deep immunoSEQ assay, TCR CDR3 regions were amplified from genomic DNA by multiplex PCR. Genomic DNA extracted from each cell subset was distributed evenly over all wells of several immunoSEQ 96-well plates, and each plate served as one replicate. Each replicate PCR for sorted subsets received about 0.2 ug genomic DNA, equal to roughly 33,000 T cell genomes. Purified libraries were measured with a Qubit 3.0 fluorometer, size-checked on a Bioanalyzer 2100, and measured again with the KAPA Library Quantification kit. Every immunoSEQ 96-well plate was sequenced on a separate single-read 150-cycle Illumina NextSeq 550 flow cell. On the study's bioinformatics: Because the immunoSEQ output included only junctional sequences and no quality scores, the filtering could not be the same as the filtering used for full-length reads. To assign V/J genes and CDR3, sequences were annotated against IMGT germline references using PyIR, a Python wrapper for IgBLAST v1.9. Any read was removed if the V/J assignment was weak (E-value above 1e-6), the CDR3 was missing, or the read contained stop codons, out-of-frame junctions, or ambiguous translated residues. A V3J clonotype was defined by an identical inferred V gene, J gene, and CDR3 amino acid sequence. Percentage overlap between repertoires was calculated by dividing the number of shared unique clonotypes by the size of the smaller repertoire. Repertoire richness was assessed with RTK rarefaction, the Chao1 estimator, and Recon v2.1 estimates of unobserved clonotypes. Generation probabilities were computed with OLGA for all TCRbeta clonotypes obtained by the gDNA method from a handful of donors. The table comes from immuneACCESS by way of TCRdb, which keeps in-frame sequences with V and J called. Part of the clones is missing from these tables; in studies checked, under half for an unresolved V gene and the rest for unknown reasons. D and trimming come from the DNA, and the V and J calls and clone size come from that table. For this sample there are around 180,000 clones; over 85% appear just once. Clones ranked in the top ten supply 0.067% of the sample.

The donors were healthy, HIV-negative adults who had no recently reported acute infections or vaccinations. All donors were Caucasian adults living in Nashville, Tennessee, USA. Magnetic negative selection was used to enrich CD4+ T cells, after which naive cells were positively selected on CD45RA and the negative fraction became the memory subset. Blood was obtained by leukapheresis, after which PBMCs were separated by Ficoll-Histopaque density gradient centrifugation and cryopreserved in liquid nitrogen vapor phase. Analytical flow cytometry was used to check the purity and quantity of each magnetically sorted T cell population. Each sorted fraction had its genomic DNA isolated and then quantified by UV absorbance on a Nanodrop 2000c. This clone was seen only once. The antigen it recognizes is unknown. The input lacks base qualities; no much larger clone sits a single base away. V sheds 6 bases and J sheds 7 bases, leaving 6 bases between their ends. CDR1 and CDR2 are drawn from the germline V gene: SGHRS, YFSETQ. The CDR3, from cysteine to phenylalanine, totals 10 residues. CDR3 DNA is the only sequence kept; it has 30 bases, read in frame from the first base.

Sequenced input: naive CD4+ T cells sorted from blood. The intended sense of this specimen's cell subset or site label: CD45RA+ positively selected. This sequence uses TRBV5-1 and TRBJ2-3, with the D gene call left open. The sequence was collected from a woman aged 30 to 39 in good health. Read as DNA, the sequence is TGCGCCAGCAATCAGTATACGCAGTATTTT. The translation is CASNQYTQYF.